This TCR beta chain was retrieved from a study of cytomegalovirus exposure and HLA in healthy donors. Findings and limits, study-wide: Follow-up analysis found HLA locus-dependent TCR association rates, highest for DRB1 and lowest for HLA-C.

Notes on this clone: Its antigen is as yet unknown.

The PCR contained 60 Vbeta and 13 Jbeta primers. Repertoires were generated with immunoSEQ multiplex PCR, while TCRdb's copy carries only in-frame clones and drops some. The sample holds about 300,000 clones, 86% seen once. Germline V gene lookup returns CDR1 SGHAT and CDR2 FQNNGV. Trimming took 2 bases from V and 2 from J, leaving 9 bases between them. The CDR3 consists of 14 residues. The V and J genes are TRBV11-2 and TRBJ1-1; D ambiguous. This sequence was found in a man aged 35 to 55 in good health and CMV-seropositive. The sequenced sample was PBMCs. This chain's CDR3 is CASSLHGFNTEAFF. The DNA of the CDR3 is TGTGCCAGCAGCTTACACGGGTTCAACACTGAAGCTTTCTTT.